The 30 T cell receptor beta chains reported below all come from one sample, sequenced in a study of T cells in Graves' hyperthyroidism and ophthalmopathy. There were TCR beta CDR3 regions amplified from RNA transcripts. TCR CDR3 regions were first amplified by RT-PCR with HTBI primers. Each CDR3 protein gets one entry after TCRdb re-called the multiplex PCR reads with MiXCR. Of 500,000 to 650,000 distinct CDR3 sequences listed, 14% are singletons. What was sequenced was blood. The receptors derive from a woman between 45 and 60 years old with Graves' ophthalmopathy.

The sample holds many counts of this clonotype. The chain employs TRBV14 and TRBJ1-1; maybe TRBD1 (6 bases). CDR1 is SGHDN and CDR2 is FVKESK in the germline V gene. The CDR3 is 13 residues long. Trimming pared 8 bases from V and 0 bases from J, leaving 10 bases between. In DNA, the CDR3 is TGTGCCAGCTCACAGGGCATGAACACTGAAGCTTTCTTT. Translated, it gives CASSQGMNTEAFF.

This clonotype was counted many times. CDR3 in amino acids: CASSIRGGGELFF. CDR3 bases: TGTGCCAGCAGCATCAGGGGCGGCGGGGAGCTGTTTTTT. The chain combines TRBV3-1 with TRBJ2-2; tentatively, D is TRBD1 (6 bases). Per germline, CDR1 LGHDT and CDR2 YNNKEL (reference sequence). There are 13 residues in the CDR3. Deletions cut 5 bases from V and 7 bases from J, with 11 bases between.

This clonotype has ten or more counts. CDR3 in amino acids: CALPGELPNTEAFF. Here the CDR3 DNA reads TGTGCCTTACCCGGGGAGCTGCCGAACACTGAAGCTTTCTTT. The chain carries TRBV28 and TRBJ1-1; D ambiguous. Germline lookup yields CDR1 MDHEN and CDR2 SYDVKM. V lost 11 bases and J 1 base, leaving 17 bases between the germline ends. The CDR3 totals 14 residues.

This clonotype was seen only a few times. This chain joins TRBV7-9 and TRBJ2-7; TRBD2 matches 8 bases. Per the germline V gene, CDR1 is SEHNR and CDR2 is FQNEAQ (reference sequence). With V trimmed by 5 bases and J by 2 bases, 8 bases remained unmatched. This CDR3 region has 15 residues. The DNA for the CDR3 is TGTGCCAGCAGCCCCAGGGGTAGCGGGACCTACGAGCAGTACTTC. Translated, it gives CASSPRGSGTYEQYF.

The rearrangement uses TRBV29-1 and TRBJ2-1; perhaps TRBD2 as D (6 bases). V lost 2 bases and J 4 bases, leaving 15 bases between the germline ends. Germline CDR1 SQVTM, CDR2 ANQGSEA. The CDR3 is 15 residues long. The CDR3 reads CSVERWRERYNEQFF. CDR3 in DNA: TGCAGCGTTGAAAGGTGGAGGGAGAGGTACAATGAGCAGTTCTTC.

This clonotype was seen ten or more times. CDR3 in amino acids: CASSSYLAGDSDTQYF. CDR3 nucleotides: TGTGCCAGCAGCTCATATCTAGCGGGAGACTCAGATACGCAGTATTTT. The chain has TRBV7-9 and TRBJ2-3, with 10 bases that match TRBD2. Germline lookup yields CDR1 SEHNR and CDR2 FQNEAQ (reference sequence). The CDR3 sequence is 16 residues long. The J segment lost 4 bases and the V segment lost 4 bases, leaving 8 bases of the junction unmatched.

A single count supports this clonotype. The V gene is TRBV19, the J gene TRBJ1-1, with D unresolved. V lost 7 bases to trimming and J lost 5 bases, with 11 bases between them. CDR1 and CDR2 from the germline V gene are LNHDA and SQIVND (reference sequence). CDR3 size: 12 residues. CDR3 bases: TGTGCCAGTAAGTATCTGCAAACTGAAGCTTTCTTT. This encodes CASKYLQTEAFF. Full variable domain (rest looked up from reference TRBV19 and TRBJ1-1): DGGITQSPKYLFRKEGQNVTLSCEQNLNHDAMYWYRQDPGQGLRLIYYSQIVNDFQKGDIAEGYSVSREKKESFPLTVTSAQKNPTAFYLCASKYLQTEAFFGQGTRLTVV.

This clonotype was seen repeatedly, ten times or more. The chain links TRBV5-6 to TRBJ2-7, with D possibly TRBD1 on 6 matching bases. The CDR3 totals 16 residues. Looked up from germline, CDR1 is SGHDT and CDR2 is YYEEEE. V was clipped by 0 bases and J by 0 bases, with 13 bases between them. CDR3 sequence: CASSLDGTSVSYEQYF. The CDR3 coding sequence is TGTGCCAGCAGCTTGGACGGGACATCAGTCTCCTACGAGCAGTACTTC.

This clonotype was counted a few times. The chain carries TRBV15 and TRBJ1-5, with TRBD1 as a possible D gene (6 bases). The ends were cut back, 6 bases at V and 3 bases at J, with 9 bases in the middle. The CDR3 extends over 13 amino acids. Germline V CDR1 and CDR2: LNHNV, YYDKDF (reference sequence). CDR3 coding DNA: TGTGCCACCAGTGACAGGTCCAATCAGCCCCAGCATTTT. Its translation is CATSDRSNQPQHF.

Many counts were recorded for this clonotype. This chain links TRBV3-1 with TRBJ1-1, with D possibly being TRBD1 (6 bases). The CDR3 consists of 17 residues. CDR1 and CDR2 (germline): LGHDT, YNNKEL (reference sequence). The V and J ends lost 4 bases and 0 bases respectively, with 18 bases between them. The CDR3 DNA reads as TGTGCCAGCAGCCGAAACCCGGGACATAAAGTGAACACTGAAGCTTTCTTT. This translates into CASSRNPGHKVNTEAFF.

A remark on this clonotype: An end of the junction does not agree with germline; a read error may underlie this. This chain joins TRBV13 and TRBJ2-5; TRBD2 aligns across 8 bases. The CDR3 totals 17 residues. CDR1 and CDR2 from the germline V gene are PRHDT and FYEKMQ (reference sequence). The DNA for the CDR3 is TGTGCCAGCAGTCAAAGAAGCGGGAGCGAAGAGTCGGAGACCCAGCACTTC. Its protein is CASSQRSGSEESETQHF.

This clonotype was counted many times. This sequence joins TRBV27 and TRBJ2-7; D is possibly TRBD1 (6 bases). The CDR3 is made up of 15 amino acids. V shed 4 bases and J shed 3 bases, with 16 bases lying between them. The germline CDR1 and CDR2 sequences are MNHEY and SMNVEV (reference sequence). The CDR3 reads CASSYNPQGNYEQYF. The CDR3 bases are TGTGCCAGCAGTTACAACCCGCAGGGGAACTACGAGCAGTACTTC.

This clonotype was detected many times. The rearrangement uses TRBV18 and TRBJ2-7; 7 bases align to TRBD1. In germline, CDR1 is KGHSH, CDR2 LQKENI. The CDR3 spans 14 residues. V dropped 2 bases and J dropped 3; count of bases not matched to a gene: 4. CDR3 region: CASSPIDRDYEQYF. CDR3 nucleotides: TGTGCCAGCTCACCAATTGACAGGGACTACGAGCAGTACTTC. The variable domain in full, with the rest retrieved from reference TRBV18 and TRBJ2-7, is NAGVMQNPRHLVRRRGQEARLRCSPMKGHSHVYWYRQLPEEGLKFMVYLQKENIIDESGMPKERFSAEFPKEGPSILRIQQVVRGDSAAYFCASSPIDRDYEQYFGPGTRLTVT.

This clonotype was seen many times. The chain couples TRBV14 to TRBJ2-1; 10 bases are a match to TRBD1. From germline, CDR1 is SGHDN and CDR2 FVKESK. The junction had 8 bases not matched to a gene; V was cut back by 8 bases and J by 4 bases. There are 15 residues in the CDR3. The CDR3 spells CASGDGTGEYNEQFF. The CDR3 DNA follows: TGTGCCAGCGGGGACGGGACAGGGGAATACAATGAGCAGTTCTTC.

As for this clonotype: This may be a read error, as it is one base from a much larger clone. This chain joins TRBV28 and TRBJ1-4; D is undetermined. The V gene's germline CDR1 is MDHEN and CDR2 SYDVKM. This CDR3 comprises 16 residues. V gave up 3 bases and J gave up 13 bases, with 24 bases separating them. CDR3 residues: CASSLTRGPNGRRLFF. The CDR3 DNA reads TGTGCCAGCAGTTTGACAAGAGGGCCCAACGGGCGAAGACTGTTTTTT.

This clonotype was counted a few times. The chain recombines TRBV9 with TRBJ1-2, with D possibly TRBD1 on 6 matching bases. V was clipped by 3 bases and J by 5 bases, with 8 bases between them. CDR3 size: 12 residues. From germline, CDR1 is SGDLS and CDR2 YYNGEE. In nucleotides, the CDR3 is TGTGCCAGCAGCGACAGGGTGTATGGCTACACCTTC. Translating gives CASSDRVYGYTF.

CDR3 residues: CSIRQGTNEKLFF. The CDR3 nucleotides read TGCAGTATAAGACAGGGGACTAATGAAAAACTGTTTTTT. The genes are TRBV20-1 and TRBJ1-4; 8 bases match TRBD1. This CDR3 has 13 amino acids. Germline V gene lookup returns CDR1 DFQATT and CDR2 SNEGSKA (reference sequence). V shed 8 bases, J shed 2 bases, and the junction held 4 bases outside the gene matches.

This clonotype has only a few counts. The chain joins TRBV20-1 to TRBJ2-2; D gene unclear. Germline CDR1 DFQATT, CDR2 SNEGSKA (reference sequence). The V end lost 8 bases, the J end lost 4 bases, and 11 bases lay between the germline ends. This CDR3 contains 12 residues. In nucleotides, the CDR3 is TGCAGTCCCTTGATACGCACCGGGGAGCTGTTTTTT. Translated, it gives CSPLIRTGELFF.

This clonotype was detected a few times. The rearrangement links TRBV4-2 to TRBJ1-1; no firm D call. Germline V lookup: CDR1 LGHNA, CDR2 YNFKEQ. This CDR3 region has 14 residues. V was trimmed by 1 base and J by 1 base, leaving 7 bases between them. This CDR3 reads CASSQARRNTEAFF. CDR3 DNA: TGTGCCAGCAGCCAAGCCCGGAGGAACACTGAAGCTTTCTTT.

The genes are TRBV6-2 or TRBV6-3 and TRBJ2-3, with D unclear. Trimming left V 7 bases short and J 1 base short, with 12 bases between. Germline CDR1 reads MNHEY; CDR2 reads SVGEGT. The CDR3 length is 14 residues. CDR3 sequence reads: CASNGRAGTDTQYF. The CDR3 nucleotides read TGTGCCAGCAACGGTAGGGCAGGCACAGATACGCAGTATTTT.

This clonotype was found a few times. The chain links TRBV27 to TRBJ2-7, with TRBD1 matching over 9 bases. This CDR3 has 14 residues. V lost 3 bases to trimming and J lost 5 bases; unmatched junction nucleotides: 5. CDR1 and CDR2 (germline): MNHEY, SMNVEV (reference sequence). The CDR3 sequence: CASSFVTGGHEQYF. The CDR3 bases are TGTGCCAGCAGTTTCGTTACAGGGGGCCACGAGCAGTACTTC.

This clonotype occurred many times. This chain connects TRBV3-1 to TRBJ1-4; TRBD1 might be the D (6 bases). There are 16 residues in the CDR3. V was pared by 8 bases and J by 0 bases, with 16 bases between. CDR1 is LGHDT, CDR2 YNNKEL, per germline (reference sequence). The CDR3, as DNA: TGTGCCAGCTCTTCCCGGGACACCTCAACTAATGAAAAACTGTTTTTT. As protein: CASSSRDTSTNEKLFF.

The rearrangement joins TRBV30 to TRBJ2-4, with TRBD2 identical over 13 bases. The length of the CDR3 is 16 residues. After removal of 1 base from V and 8 bases from J, the junction contained 8 bases not matched to a gene. Germline lookup yields CDR1 GTSNPN and CDR2 SVGIG (reference sequence). DNA of the CDR3: TGTGCCTGGAGTGCCGGACTAGCGGGAGCTTGGGACATTCAGTACTTC. This translates into CAWSAGLAGAWDIQYF.

The chain couples TRBV10-3 to TRBJ2-1; no clear D. CDR3 length equals 14 residues. Trimming removed 0 bases at V and 5 bases at J, with 8 bases between. Germline values: CDR1 ENHRY, CDR2 SYGVKD. The DNA of the CDR3 is TGTGCCATCAGTGAGTCGGGGATAAACAATGAGCAGTTCTTC. Amino acids: CAISESGINNEQFF.

This clonotype was seen repeatedly, ten times or more. The CDR3 DNA reads as TGTGCCTGGAGTAGACAGGGAGGCGGGGAGCTGTTTTTT. Translation gives CAWSRQGGGELFF. This chain connects TRBV30 to TRBJ2-2; TRBD1 might be the D (7 bases). Germline V lookup: CDR1 GTSNPN, CDR2 SVGIG (reference sequence). V gave up 2 bases and J gave up 7 bases, with 11 bases separating them. The CDR3 is 13 residues long.

This clonotype has ten or more counts. The CDR3 spells CSAFRGGNQPQHF. In DNA form, the CDR3 reads TGCAGTGCATTTAGGGGAGGCAATCAGCCCCAGCATTTT. The chain links TRBV20-1 to TRBJ1-5; a weak D match, TRBD1 (5 bases). The CDR3 is 13 residues long. Germline CDR1 reads DFQATT; CDR2 reads SNEGSKA (reference sequence). The ends were cut back, 6 bases at V and 2 bases at J, with 11 bases in the middle.

This clonotype was counted at least ten times. The V and J genes are TRBV3-1 and TRBJ2-1; D tentatively reads TRBD1 or TRBD2 (5 bases each). The germline V and J ends were trimmed by 1 base and 0 bases, with 10 bases remaining between them. Germline loops: CDR1 LGHDT, CDR2 YNNKEL (reference sequence). The CDR3 totals 16 residues. The CDR3 spells CASSQVFGGSYNEQFF. In DNA, the CDR3 is TGTGCCAGCAGCCAAGTCTTTGGGGGCTCCTACAATGAGCAGTTCTTC.

This chain uses TRBV6-2 or TRBV6-3 with TRBJ2-1; 9 bases match TRBD1. V was pared by 4 bases and J by 4 bases, with 5 bases of the junction left unmatched. CDR3 length: 15 amino acids. Germline V CDR1 and CDR2: MNHEY, SVGEGT. CDR3 sequence reads: CASSSGTGNYNEQFF. The DNA for the CDR3 is TGTGCCAGCAGTTCCGGGACAGGGAATTACAATGAGCAGTTCTTC.

This clonotype has ten or more counts. This chain uses TRBV30 with TRBJ2-5; a weak D match, TRBD1 (7 bases). V lost 3 bases, J lost 5 bases, and 13 bases lay in between. CDR1 GTSNPN and CDR2 SVGIG come from the germline V gene (reference sequence). The CDR3 spans 13 residues. The CDR3 spells CAWSSTGRETQYF. In nucleotides, the CDR3 is TGTGCCTGGAGCTCGACAGGGAGGGAGACCCAGTACTTC.

V usage is TRBV19 and J usage is TRBJ2-7, with D perhaps matching TRBD1 (5 bases). CDR3 size: 13 residues. Germline CDR1 LNHDA, CDR2 SQIVND (reference sequence). Trimming shortened V by 7 bases and J by 0 bases, and 10 bases separated the two germline ends. Here the CDR3 DNA reads TGTGCCAGTAAGAACAGGACCTCCTACGAGCAGTACTTC. Amino acids: CASKNRTSYEQYF.